The source of this TCR beta chain is a study of T-cell reconstitution after alpha-beta-depleted transplantation in children. Study results and caveats: T-cell counts and diversity at one year post-transplant came mainly from newly produced T cells. Reportedly, only several hundred clones from non-depleted graft cells drove alpha-beta T-cell counts at about two months. For some patients, TCRbeta diversity was high at day 60 because of recipient T cells and thymic progenitors that survived.

The TCRbeta library incorporated unique molecular identifiers. TCRdb processed the PCR reads anew with MiXCR; each CDR3 protein has one entry. The profile shows about 200,000 distinct CDR3 sequences, roughly 6.3% of them singletons. This clonotype occurred many times. Its antigen is undetermined. Germline loops: CDR1 SGHTA, CDR2 FQGNSA. The CDR3 loop spans 17 amino acids. The V and J ends lost 0 bases and 0 bases respectively, with 12 bases between them. Sequenced material: PBMCs, taken before TCRalphabeta/CD19-depleted stem cell transplant. The sequence was collected from a girl less than two years old with combined immunodeficiency, due to receive a stem cell transplant. This chain joins TRBV7-2 and TRBJ2-1, with a possible D match to TRBD2 (6 bases). The CDR3 reads CASSLATSRLSYNEQFF. The CDR3 region has the DNA TGTGCCAGCAGCTTAGCCACTAGCCGCCTCTCCTACAATGAGCAGTTCTTC.